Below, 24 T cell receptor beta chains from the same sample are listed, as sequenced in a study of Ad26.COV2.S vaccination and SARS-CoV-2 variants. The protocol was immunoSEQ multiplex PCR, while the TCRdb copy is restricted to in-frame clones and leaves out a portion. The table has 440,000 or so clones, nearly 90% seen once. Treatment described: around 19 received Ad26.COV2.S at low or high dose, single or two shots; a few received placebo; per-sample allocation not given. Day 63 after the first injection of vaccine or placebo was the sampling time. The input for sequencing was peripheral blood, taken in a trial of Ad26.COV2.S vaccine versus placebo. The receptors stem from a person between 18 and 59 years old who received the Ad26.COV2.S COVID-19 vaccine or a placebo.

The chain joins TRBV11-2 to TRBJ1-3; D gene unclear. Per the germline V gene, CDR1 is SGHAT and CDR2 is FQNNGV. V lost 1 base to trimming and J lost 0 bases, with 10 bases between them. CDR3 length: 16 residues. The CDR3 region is CASSLAGTSSGNTIYF. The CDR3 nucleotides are TGTGCCAGCAGCTTAGCGGGCACCAGCTCTGGAAACACCATATATTTT.

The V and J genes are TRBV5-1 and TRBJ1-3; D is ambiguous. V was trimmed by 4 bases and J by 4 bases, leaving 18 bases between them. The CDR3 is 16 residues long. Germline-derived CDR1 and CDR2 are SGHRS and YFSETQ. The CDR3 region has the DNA TGCGCCAGCAGCGAAGGACTGGCCCTCGGAGGAAACACCATATATTTT. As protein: CASSEGLALGGNTIYF.

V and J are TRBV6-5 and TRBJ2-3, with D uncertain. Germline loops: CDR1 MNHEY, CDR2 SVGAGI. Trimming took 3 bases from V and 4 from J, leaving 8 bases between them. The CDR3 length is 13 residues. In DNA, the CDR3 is TGTGCCAGCAGTTATGGTGGCGCAGATACGCAGTATTTT. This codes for CASSYGGADTQYF.

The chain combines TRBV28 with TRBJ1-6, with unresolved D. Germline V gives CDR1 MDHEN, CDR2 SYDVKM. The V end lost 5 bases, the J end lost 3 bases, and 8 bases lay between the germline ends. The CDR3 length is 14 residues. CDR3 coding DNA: TGTGCCAGCAGTCCAAAGAACTATAATTCACCCCTCCACTTT. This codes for CASSPKNYNSPLHF.

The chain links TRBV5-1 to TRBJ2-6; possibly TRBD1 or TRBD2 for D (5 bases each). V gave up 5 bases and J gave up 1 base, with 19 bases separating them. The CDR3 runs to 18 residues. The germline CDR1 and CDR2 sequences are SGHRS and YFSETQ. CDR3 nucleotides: TGCGCCAGCAGTTACACCGGGACGGATAATTCTGGGGCCAACGTCCTGACTTTC. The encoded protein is CASSYTGTDNSGANVLTF. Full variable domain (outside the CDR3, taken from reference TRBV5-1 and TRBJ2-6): KAGVTQTPRYLIKTRGQQVTLSCSPISGHRSVSWYQQTPGQGLQFLFEYFSETQRNKGNFPGRFSGRQFSNSRSEMNVSTLELGDSALYLCASSYTGTDNSGANVLTFGAGSRLTVL.

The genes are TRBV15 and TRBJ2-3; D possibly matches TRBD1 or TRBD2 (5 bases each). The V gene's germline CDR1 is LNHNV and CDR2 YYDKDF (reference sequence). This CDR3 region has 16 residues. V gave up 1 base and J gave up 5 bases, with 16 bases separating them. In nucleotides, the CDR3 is TGTGCCACCAGCAGAGCCCGGGACGGAAAGGGAGATACGCAGTATTTT. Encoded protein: CATSRARDGKGDTQYF.

The CDR3 sequence: CASSLEGPYNEQFF. CDR3 DNA: TGTGCCAGCAGCTTGGAGGGTCCCTACAATGAGCAGTTCTTC. The chain links TRBV5-4 to TRBJ2-1; D remains ambiguous. The CDR3 covers 14 residues. V was pared by 0 bases and J by 2 bases, with 6 bases between. Germline values: CDR1 SGHNT, CDR2 YYREEE (reference sequence).

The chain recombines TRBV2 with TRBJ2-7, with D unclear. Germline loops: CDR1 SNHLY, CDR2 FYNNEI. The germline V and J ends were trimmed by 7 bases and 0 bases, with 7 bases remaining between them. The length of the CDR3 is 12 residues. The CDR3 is CASTVVSYEQYF. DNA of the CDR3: TGTGCCAGCACCGTAGTCTCCTACGAGCAGTACTTC.

The CDR3 DNA reads as TGTGCCAGCAGCTTTGGACGGCAGAACAATGAAAAACTGTTTTTT. Residues: CASSFGRQNNEKLFF. The V call is TRBV5-8, the J call TRBJ1-4; D unresolved. CDR1 and CDR2 from the germline V gene are SGHTS and YDEGEE. CDR3 size: 15 residues. V dropped 2 bases and J dropped 5 bases, with 13 bases sitting between them.

The CDR3 sequence is CASSLGQGTNEKLFF. In DNA, the CDR3 is TGTGCCAGCAGCTTAGGACAGGGGACTAATGAAAAACTGTTTTTT. V is TRBV7-6 and J is TRBJ1-4; 8 bases align to TRBD1. CDR3 size: 15 residues. J lost 2 bases, V lost 1 base, and 0 bases had no gene match. The V gene's germline CDR1 is SGHVS and CDR2 FNYEAQ. Filled out from reference TRBV7-6 and TRBJ1-4, the complete variable domain reads GAGVSQSPRYKVTKRGQDVALRCDPISGHVSLYWYRQALGQGPEFLTYFNYEAQQDKSGLPNDRFSAERPEGSISTLTIQRTEQRDSAMYRCASSLGQGTNEKLFFGSGTQLSVL.

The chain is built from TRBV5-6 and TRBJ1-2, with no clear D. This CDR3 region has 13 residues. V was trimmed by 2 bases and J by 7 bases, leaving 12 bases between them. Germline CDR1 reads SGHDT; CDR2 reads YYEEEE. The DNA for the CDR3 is TGTGCCAGCAGCTTAGTCCACCGCGGTGGCTACACCTTC. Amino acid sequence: CASSLVHRGGYTF. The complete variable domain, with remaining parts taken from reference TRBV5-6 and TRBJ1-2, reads DAGVTQSPTHLIKTRGQQVTLRCSPKSGHDTVSWYQQALGQGPQFIFQYYEEEERQRGNFPDRFSGHQFPNYSSELNVNALLLGDSALYLCASSLVHRGGYTFGSGTRLTVV.

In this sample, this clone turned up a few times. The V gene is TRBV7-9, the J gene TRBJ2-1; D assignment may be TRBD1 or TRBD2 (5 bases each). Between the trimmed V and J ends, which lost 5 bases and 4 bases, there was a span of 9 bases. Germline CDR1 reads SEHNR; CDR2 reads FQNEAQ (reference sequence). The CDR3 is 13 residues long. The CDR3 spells CASSLRGYNEQFF. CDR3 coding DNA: TGTGCCAGCAGCCTGAGGGGTTACAATGAGCAGTTCTTC.

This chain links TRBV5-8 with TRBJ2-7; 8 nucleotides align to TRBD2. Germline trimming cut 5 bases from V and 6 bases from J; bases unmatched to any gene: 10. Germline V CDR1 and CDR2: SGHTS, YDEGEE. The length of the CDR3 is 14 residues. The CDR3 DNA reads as TGTGCCAGCAGTAAACCACCGGGACTAGGCGAGCAGTACTTC. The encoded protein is CASSKPPGLGEQYF. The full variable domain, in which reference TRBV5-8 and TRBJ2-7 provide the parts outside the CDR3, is EAGVTQSPTHLIKTRGQQATLRCSPISGHTSVYWYQQALGLGLQFLLWYDEGEERNRGNFPPRFSGRQFPNYSSELNVNALELEDSALYLCASSKPPGLGEQYFGPGTRLTVT.

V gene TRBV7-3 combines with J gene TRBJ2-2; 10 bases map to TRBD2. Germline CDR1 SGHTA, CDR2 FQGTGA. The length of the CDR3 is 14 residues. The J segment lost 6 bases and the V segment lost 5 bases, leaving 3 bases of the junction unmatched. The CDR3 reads CASSQAGGAGELFF. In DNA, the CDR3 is TGTGCCAGCAGCCAAGCGGGAGGGGCCGGGGAGCTGTTTTTT.

CDR3 amino acids: CASKKTASSTDTQYF. The CDR3, as DNA: TGTGCCAGCAAGAAGACAGCGTCTAGCACAGATACGCAGTATTTT. The V call is TRBV6-5, the J call TRBJ2-3; TRBD1 is a possible D gene (5 bases). Trimming removed 7 bases at V and 0 bases at J, with 14 bases between. This CDR3 comprises 15 residues. Per the germline V gene, CDR1 is MNHEY and CDR2 is SVGAGI.

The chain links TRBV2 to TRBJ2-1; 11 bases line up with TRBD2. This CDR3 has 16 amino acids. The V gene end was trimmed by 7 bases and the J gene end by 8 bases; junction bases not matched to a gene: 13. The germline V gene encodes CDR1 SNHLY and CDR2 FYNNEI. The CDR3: CASNLELAGGFHEQFF. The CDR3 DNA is TGTGCCAGCAACCTCGAGCTAGCGGGAGGATTCCATGAGCAGTTCTTC.

The CDR3 DNA reads as TGTGCCAGCAGTTTTCAGCCGGGGTACCAACTTGGGGCAGATACGCAGTATTTT. It translates to CASSFQPGYQLGADTQYF. The V gene is TRBV3-1 (or the pseudogene TRBV3-2), the J gene TRBJ2-3, with D maybe TRBD2 (5 bases). The CDR3 loop spans 18 amino acids. The V gene's germline CDR1 is LGHDT and CDR2 YNNKEL (reference sequence). V gave up 6 bases and J gave up 4 bases, with 26 bases separating them.

The DNA for the CDR3 is TGCGCCAGCAGCCAAGACGTTGGCAGAACCACAGATACGCAGTATTTT. Amino acid sequence: CASSQDVGRTTDTQYF. This rearrangement joins TRBV4-3 to TRBJ2-3; D is unresolved. Trimming left V 0 bases short and J 2 bases short, with 12 bases between. In germline, CDR1 is LGHNA, CDR2 YSLEER. CDR3 length: 16 residues.

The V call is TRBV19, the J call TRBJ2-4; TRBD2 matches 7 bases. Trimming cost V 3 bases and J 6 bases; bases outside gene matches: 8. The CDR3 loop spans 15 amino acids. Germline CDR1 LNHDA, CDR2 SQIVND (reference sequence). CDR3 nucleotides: TGTGCCAGTAGTATCCCCGGGGAGGGCCTAAACATTCAGTACTTC. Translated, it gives CASSIPGEGLNIQYF. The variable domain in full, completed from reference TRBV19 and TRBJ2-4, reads DGGITQSPKYLFRKEGQNVTLSCEQNLNHDAMYWYRQDPGQGLRLIYYSQIVNDFQKGDIAEGYSVSREKKESFPLTVTSAQKNPTAFYLCASSIPGEGLNIQYFGAGTRLSVL.

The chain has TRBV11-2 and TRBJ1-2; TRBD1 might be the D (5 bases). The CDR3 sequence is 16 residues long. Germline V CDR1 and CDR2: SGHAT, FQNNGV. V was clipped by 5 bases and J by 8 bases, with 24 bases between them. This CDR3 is CASSPPGSDSPGGYTF. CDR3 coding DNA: TGTGCCAGCAGCCCCCCAGGGTCGGACTCCCCGGGAGGCTACACCTTC.

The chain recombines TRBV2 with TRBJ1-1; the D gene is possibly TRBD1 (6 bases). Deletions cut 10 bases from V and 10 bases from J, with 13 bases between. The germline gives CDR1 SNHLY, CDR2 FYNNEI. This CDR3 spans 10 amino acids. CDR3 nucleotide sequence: TGTGCCAACAGGGCATGTCCAGCTTTCTTT. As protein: CANRACPAFF. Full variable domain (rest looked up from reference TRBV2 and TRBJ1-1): EPEVTQTPSHQVTQMGQEVILRCVPISNHLYFYWYRQILGQKVEFLVSFYNNEISEKSEIFDDQFSVERPDGSNFTLKIRSTKLEDSAMYFCANRACPAFFGQGTRLTVV.

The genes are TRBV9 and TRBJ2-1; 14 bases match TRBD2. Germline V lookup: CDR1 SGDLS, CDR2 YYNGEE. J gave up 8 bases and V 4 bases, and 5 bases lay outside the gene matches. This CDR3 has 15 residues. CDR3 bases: TGTGCCAGCAGCCTCGGGACTAGCGGGAGCGATGAGCAGTTCTTC. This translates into CASSLGTSGSDEQFF.

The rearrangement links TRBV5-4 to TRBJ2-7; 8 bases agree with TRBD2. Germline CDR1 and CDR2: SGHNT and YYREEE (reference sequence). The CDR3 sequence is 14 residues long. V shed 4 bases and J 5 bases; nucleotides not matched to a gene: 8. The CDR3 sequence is CASSLRSGGDEQYF. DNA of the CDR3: TGTGCCAGCAGCCTGCGGTCGGGGGGGGACGAGCAGTACTTC.

The CDR3 reads CASSLSGLTEAFF. The CDR3 coding sequence is TGTGCCAGCAGCTTATCAGGGCTGACTGAAGCTTTCTTT. The rearrangement joins TRBV7-9 to TRBJ1-1; possible D gene TRBD1, 5 bases. V was shortened by 2 bases and J by 5 bases, with 9 bases between the two germline ends. The CDR3 length is 13 residues. Per the germline V gene, CDR1 is SEHNR and CDR2 is FQNEAQ (reference sequence). The complete variable domain, with remaining parts taken from reference TRBV7-9 and TRBJ1-1, reads DTGVSQNPRHKITKRGQNVTFRCDPISEHNRLYWYRQTLGQGPEFLTYFQNEAQLEKSRLLSDRFSAERPKGSFSTLEIQRTEQGDSAMYLCASSLSGLTEAFFGQGTRLTVV.